The clone carrying this T cell receptor beta chain was observed once. This specimen belongs to a study of control samples from healthy donors and cancer patients. This CDR3 has 17 amino acids. The germline gives CDR1 SGHTA, CDR2 FQGNSA. With V trimmed by 5 bases and J by 2 bases, 12 bases remained unmatched. Data came from immunoSEQ multiplex PCR; TCRdb stores just in-frame clones and leaves some out. Of under 150,000 clones detected, approximately 94% appear once; the ten largest clones hold less than 4.5%. This TCR was recovered from a man aged 25-40 years in good health. This chain links TRBV7-2 with TRBJ2-7; 10 bases map to TRBD1. The material sequenced was blood. CDR3 nucleotide sequence: TGTGCCAGCAGCACCGCCTTGGGACAGGGGACTCCCTACGAGCAGTACTTC. It encodes CASSTALGQGTPYEQYF.